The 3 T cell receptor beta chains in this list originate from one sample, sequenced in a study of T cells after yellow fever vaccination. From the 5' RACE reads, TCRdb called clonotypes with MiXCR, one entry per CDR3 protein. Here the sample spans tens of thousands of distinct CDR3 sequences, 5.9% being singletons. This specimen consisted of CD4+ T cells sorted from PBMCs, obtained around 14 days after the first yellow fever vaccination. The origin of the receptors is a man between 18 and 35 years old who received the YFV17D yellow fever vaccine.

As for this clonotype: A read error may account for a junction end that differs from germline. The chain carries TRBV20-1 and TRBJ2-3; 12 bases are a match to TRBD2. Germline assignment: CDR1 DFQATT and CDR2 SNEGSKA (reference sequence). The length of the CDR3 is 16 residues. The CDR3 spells CCARDRLAGGTDTKYF. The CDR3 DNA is TGCTGTGCTAGAGATCGGCTAGCGGGGGGGACAGATACGAAGTATTTT.

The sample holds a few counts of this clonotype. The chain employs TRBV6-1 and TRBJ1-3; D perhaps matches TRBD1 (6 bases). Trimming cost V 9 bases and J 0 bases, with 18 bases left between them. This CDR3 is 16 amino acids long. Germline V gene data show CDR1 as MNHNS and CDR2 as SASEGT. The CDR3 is CASRGRGLFSGNTIYF. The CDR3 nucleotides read TGTGCCAGTAGGGGGAGGGGACTCTTCTCTGGAAACACCATATATTTT.

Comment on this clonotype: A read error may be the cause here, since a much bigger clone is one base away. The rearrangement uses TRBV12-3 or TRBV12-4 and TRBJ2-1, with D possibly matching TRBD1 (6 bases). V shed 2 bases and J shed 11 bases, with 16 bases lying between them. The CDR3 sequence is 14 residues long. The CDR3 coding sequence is TGTGCCAGCAGTTTAAATTTACAGGGCGATAAGCAGTTCTTC. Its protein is CASSLNLQGDKQFF.